These 6 T cell receptor beta chains were all obtained from the same sample, sequenced in a study of cytomegalovirus exposure and HLA in healthy donors. A multiplex PCR was run with 60 Vbeta primers and 13 Jbeta primers. Method: immunoSEQ multiplex PCR; TCRdb's copy keeps in-frame clones and lacks some. Here the sample spans 170,000 or so clones, roughly 78% being singletons. The material sequenced was PBMCs. All receptors come from a boy between 10 and 17 years old in good health and CMV-seronegative.

The CDR3 DNA reads TGTGCCAGCAGCTTAAGTGGGGGCCTGGGGTCCTACGAGCAGTACTTC. As protein: CASSLSGGLGSYEQYF. The chain recombines TRBV7-3 with TRBJ2-7; a possible D gene is TRBD1 (6 bases). The germline V gene encodes CDR1 SGHTA and CDR2 FQGTGA. The length of the CDR3 is 16 residues. V dropped 1 base and J dropped 1 base, with 14 bases sitting between them. Complete variable domain (other parts from reference TRBV7-3 and TRBJ2-7): GAGVSQTPSNKVTEKGKYVELRCDPISGHTALYWYRQSLGQGPEFLIYFQGTGAADDSGLPNDRFFAVRPEGSVSTLKIQRTERGDSAVYLCASSLSGGLGSYEQYFGPGTRLTVT.

The gene calls are TRBV27 and TRBJ2-1, with 7 bases aligning to TRBD1. The CDR3 spans 17 residues. Germline V lookup: CDR1 MNHEY, CDR2 SMNVEV (reference sequence). J was trimmed by 7 bases and V by 7 bases; bases with no gene match: 19. The CDR3, as DNA: TGTGCCAGCATCCTCTTGGTGGGGACAGCCTACGATAATGAGCAGTTCTTC. It encodes CASILLVGTAYDNEQFF.

V and J are TRBV7-2 and TRBJ2-1; 14 bases fit TRBD2. The germline V gene encodes CDR1 SGHTA and CDR2 FQGNSA. The CDR3 totals 16 residues. J was trimmed by 9 bases and V by 1 base; bases with no gene match: 5. The CDR3 DNA reads as TGTGCCAGCAGCTTAGAGGGGACTAGCGGGAGCTCTGAGCAGTTCTTC. It specifies CASSLEGTSGSSEQFF.

This chain links TRBV25-1 with TRBJ2-5; 9 bases are a match to TRBD1. The CDR3 has 14 residues. Per germline, CDR1 MGHDK and CDR2 SYGVNS. The J segment lost 3 bases and the V segment lost 6 bases, leaving 5 bases of the junction unmatched. The CDR3 is CASRTTGGEETQYF. In DNA form, the CDR3 reads TGTGCCAGCAGGACGACAGGGGGGGAAGAGACCCAGTACTTC.

This clone has a single count. This sequence joins TRBV30 and TRBJ2-2, with 12 bases identical to TRBD2. V shed 1 base, J shed 6 bases, and the junction held 6 bases outside the gene matches. The germline V gene has CDR1 GTSNPN and CDR2 SVGIG (reference sequence). This CDR3 region has 16 residues. CDR3 loop: CAWSAGLAGLAGELFF. The CDR3 DNA reads as TGTGCCTGGAGTGCAGGACTAGCGGGGCTAGCCGGGGAGCTGTTTTTT.

J is TRBJ2-7 and V is TRBV9; TRBD2 aligns across 8 bases. V shed 1 base and J 6 bases; nucleotides not matched to a gene: 9. The germline CDR1 and CDR2 sequences are SGDLS and YYNGEE. This CDR3 has 15 residues. CDR3 residues: CASSVNGRASGEQYF. CDR3 DNA: TGTGCCAGCAGCGTAAACGGGAGGGCATCTGGCGAGCAGTACTTC. The entire variable domain, with the rest obtained from reference TRBV9 and TRBJ2-7, is as follows: DSGVTQTPKHLITATGQRVTLRCSPRSGDLSVYWYQQSLDQGLQFLIQYYNGEERAKGNILERFSAQQFPDLHSELNLSSLELGDSALYFCASSVNGRASGEQYFGPGTRLTVT.